These 12 T cell receptor beta chains were all obtained from the same sample, sequenced in a study of shared clonotypes between healthy human individuals. This table comes from immunoSEQ multiplex PCR, and its TCRdb copy is limited to in-frame clones, with some not included. The sample holds some 2,000,000 clones; roughly 96% are singletons and the top ten take under 0.15%. The sample taken for sequencing was naive CD4+ T cells sorted from blood. Subset given: CD45RA+ positively selected. The receptor set was obtained from a man aged 18 to 30 in good health.

This clone has only one observation. This chain connects TRBV5-1 to TRBJ1-4; D call uncertain. The length of the CDR3 is 16 residues. Germline V gives CDR1 SGHRS, CDR2 YFSETQ. V lost 2 bases to trimming and J lost 4 bases, with 15 bases between them. CDR3 amino acids: CASSFVGRAVNEKLFF. Here the CDR3 DNA reads TGCGCCAGCAGCTTTGTGGGTCGGGCAGTTAATGAAAAACTGTTTTTT.

This chain links TRBV10-1 with TRBJ2-2; D gene uncertain. The length of the CDR3 is 14 residues. V was cut by 0 bases and J by 6 bases, with 8 bases left in between. Germline V gives CDR1 WNHNN, CDR2 SYGVQD (reference sequence). For the CDR3, the DNA is TGCGCCAGCAGTGAGTCTAGCAAGGCCGGGGAGCTGTTTTTT. It specifies CASSESSKAGELFF.

This clone occurred once. The rearrangement joins TRBV12-5 to TRBJ2-1, with D possibly matching TRBD2 (6 bases). CDR3 size: 14 residues. The germline gives CDR1 LGHNT, CDR2 FRNRAP. The germline V and J ends were trimmed by 0 bases and 7 bases, with 10 bases remaining between them. The CDR3 here is CASGLVLGRNEQFF. CDR3 bases: TGTGCTAGTGGTTTGGTATTAGGGAGGAATGAGCAGTTCTTC.

The J gene is TRBJ1-1, the V gene TRBV5-1; D unclear. The CDR3 contains 15 residues. Germline assignment: CDR1 SGHRS and CDR2 YFSETQ. Trimming removed 3 bases from V and 4 bases from J, with 16 bases in between. CDR3 sequence: CASSYDWGGSTEAFF. In nucleotides, the CDR3 is TGCGCCAGCAGCTATGATTGGGGAGGGAGCACTGAAGCTTTCTTT.

CDR3 sequence reads: CASSRTVEQYF. Written as DNA, the CDR3 is TGTGCCAGCAGCAGGACAGTCGAGCAGTACTTC. The V call is TRBV6-1, the J call TRBJ2-7, with D possibly matching TRBD1 (6 bases). V was cut by 6 bases and J by 6 bases, with 9 bases left in between. CDR3 size: 11 residues. Germline V lookup: CDR1 MNHNS, CDR2 SASEGT.

The rearrangement links TRBV10-1 to TRBJ1-1; D is unclear. The germline V gene has CDR1 WNHNN and CDR2 SYGVQD (reference sequence). The V end lost 1 base, the J end lost 3 bases, and 6 bases lay between the germline ends. CDR3 length: 13 residues. The CDR3 sequence: CASSEYGDTEAFF. CDR3 nucleotides: TGCGCCAGCAGTGAGTACGGGGACACTGAAGCTTTCTTT.

This sequence joins TRBV11-2 and TRBJ1-4, with 12 bases lining up with TRBD1. The CDR3 runs to 16 residues. Trimming took 1 base from V and 5 from J; bases not matched to a gene: 2. Germline CDR1 and CDR2: SGHAT and FQNNGV. CDR3 protein: CASSLGGQGANEKLFF. The CDR3 DNA follows: TGTGCCAGCAGCTTAGGGGGACAGGGGGCAAATGAAAAACTGTTTTTT.

The rearrangement uses TRBV30 and TRBJ2-5; tentative D call: TRBD1 (5 bases). The germline V and J ends were trimmed by 4 bases and 3 bases, with 12 bases remaining between them. CDR3 size: 13 residues. The germline V gene has CDR1 GTSNPN and CDR2 SVGIG (reference sequence). The CDR3 region is CAWTGQLEETQYF. The CDR3 nucleotides are TGTGCCTGGACAGGGCAGTTGGAAGAGACCCAGTACTTC.

The chain employs TRBV7-2 and TRBJ2-5; maybe TRBD2 (6 bases). The CDR3 is 13 residues long. Trimming shortened V by 5 bases and J by 5 bases, and 12 bases separated the two germline ends. Germline V gene sequence: CDR1 SGHTA, CDR2 FQGNSA. The CDR3 region is CASSILARETQYF. Here the CDR3 DNA reads TGTGCCAGCAGCATACTAGCTCGGGAGACCCAGTACTTC. The whole variable domain, remainder taken from reference TRBV7-2 and TRBJ2-5, is GAGVSQSPSNKVTEKGKDVELRCDPISGHTALYWYRQSLGQGLEFLIYFQGNSAPDKSGLPSDRFSAERTGGSVSTLTIQRTQQEDSAVYLCASSILARETQYFGPGTRLLVL.

The chain couples TRBV10-3 to TRBJ2-5; the match to TRBD2 covers 7 bases. This CDR3 comprises 14 residues. Per the germline V gene, CDR1 is ENHRY and CDR2 is SYGVKD. Trimming took 3 bases from V and 5 from J; bases not matched to a gene: 6. CDR3 bases: TGTGCCATCAGTGACCACGGGGGGAGGGAGACCCAGTACTTC. Translation: CAISDHGGRETQYF.

This clone was counted a single time. At one end the junction does not follow the germline gene, possibly because of a read error. The CDR3 region is CATSRSFAEAFF. The CDR3 DNA follows: TGTGCCACCAGTCGGAGTTTCGCTGAAGCTTTCTTT. The chain joins TRBV10-3 to TRBJ1-1; D gene ambiguous. This CDR3 spans 12 amino acids. From germline, CDR1 is ENHRY and CDR2 SYGVKD.

CDR3 sequence reads: CASYTGKYYNYGYTF. The CDR3 DNA is TGTGCCAGCTATACAGGGAAATACTACAACTATGGCTACACCTTC. V gene TRBV6-1 combines with J gene TRBJ1-2; TRBD1 is a possible D gene (6 bases). Deletions cut 8 bases from V and 2 bases from J, with 18 bases between. CDR3 length: 15 residues. CDR1 MNHNS and CDR2 SASEGT come from the germline V gene.